Listed here are 14 T cell receptor beta chains from one sample, sequenced in a study of T cells after yellow fever vaccination. TCRdb processed the 5' RACE reads anew with MiXCR; each CDR3 protein has one entry. The sample contains hundreds of thousands of distinct CDR3 sequences, 9.5% to 15% of which appear only once. This specimen was CD4+ T cells sorted from PBMCs, taken 15 days after the yellow fever booster vaccination. The receptors shown here come from a young man who received the YFV17D yellow fever vaccine.

CDR3 residues: CASSRTGWNTGELFF. Here the CDR3 DNA reads TGTGCCAGCAGTCGGACAGGCTGGAACACCGGGGAGCTGTTTTTT. The chain uses TRBV2 and TRBJ2-2, with 7 bases that match TRBD1. CDR3 length: 15 residues. Germline loops: CDR1 SNHLY, CDR2 FYNNEI. Trimming removed 5 bases from V and 1 base from J; junction bases left unmatched: 4.

V gene TRBV5-1 combines with J gene TRBJ2-3, with D unclear. Trimming pared 5 bases from V and 3 bases from J, leaving 19 bases between. The germline V gene has CDR1 SGHRS and CDR2 YFSETQ. The CDR3 consists of 16 residues. CDR3 sequence: CASREGAHGVTDTQYF. The CDR3 coding sequence is TGCGCCAGCAGGGAAGGAGCTCATGGGGTGACAGATACGCAGTATTTT.

The chain employs TRBV7-9 and TRBJ2-6; D may be TRBD2 (5 bases). The CDR3 is 15 residues long. V shed 5 bases and J shed 0 bases, with 8 bases lying between them. Germline CDR1 and CDR2: SEHNR and FQNEAQ (reference sequence). The CDR3 DNA follows: TGTGCCAGCAGCGTAGGGAGCTCTGGGGCCAACGTCCTGACTTTC. Protein sequence: CASSVGSSGANVLTF.

This clonotype occurred a few times. The rearrangement links TRBV12-3 or TRBV12-4 to TRBJ1-4; D ambiguous. Trimming took off 7 bases at V and 10 bases at J, with 16 bases between the two ends. The CDR3 length is 13 residues. The CDR3 reads CASTPELVGKLFF. DNA for the CDR3: TGTGCCAGCACCCCCGAGCTAGTGGGAAAACTGTTTTTT.

This clonotype was seen a handful of times. The J gene is TRBJ2-2, the V gene TRBV6-4, with D unresolved. This CDR3 has 14 residues. CDR1 is MRHNA, CDR2 SNTAGT, per germline. Trimming took 4 bases from V and 0 from J, leaving 6 bases between them. This CDR3 reads CASSARTNTGELFF. The DNA for the CDR3 is TGTGCCAGCAGTGCGCGTACGAACACCGGGGAGCTGTTTTTT.

This clonotype was found a few times. V usage is TRBV7-2 and J usage is TRBJ2-7; 7 positions match TRBD1. Germline V gives CDR1 SGHTA, CDR2 FQGNSA. CDR3 size: 16 residues. V gave up 2 bases and J gave up 4 bases; unmatched junction bases: 11. CDR3 sequence reads: CASSLSPARGTYEQYF. CDR3 nucleotide sequence: TGTGCCAGCAGCTTAAGTCCGGCCAGGGGGACATACGAGCAGTACTTC.

This clonotype has more than one count but fewer than ten. The V gene is TRBV5-1, the J gene TRBJ2-3; D gene ambiguous. Looked up from germline, CDR1 is SGHRS and CDR2 is YFSETQ. CDR3 length: 13 amino acids. Trimming cost V 0 bases and J 4 bases, with 6 bases left between them. The CDR3 loop is CASSLDSADTQYF. DNA for the CDR3: TGCGCCAGCAGCTTGGACTCGGCAGATACGCAGTATTTT.

The J gene is TRBJ2-5, the V gene TRBV7-2; D possibly corresponds to TRBD1 (6 bases). The CDR3 has 15 residues. With 4 bases removed from V and 5 bases from J, the gap between germline ends came to 17 bases. Germline V gene lookup returns CDR1 SGHTA and CDR2 FQGNSA. The CDR3 here is CASSSVRDNSETQYF. The CDR3 DNA follows: TGTGCCAGCAGCTCTGTCCGGGACAACTCGGAGACCCAGTACTTC.

V gene TRBV6-2 or TRBV6-3 combines with J gene TRBJ1-5, with 8 positions matching TRBD1. This CDR3 region has 16 residues. The V and J ends lost 0 bases and 4 bases, in that order; junction bases with no gene match: 5. The germline gives CDR1 MNHEY, CDR2 SVGEGT. CDR3: CASSYSWQGANQPQHF. In DNA, the CDR3 is TGTGCCAGCAGTTACTCTTGGCAGGGGGCAAATCAGCCCCAGCATTTT.

In this sample, this clonotype turned up a few times. The gene calls are TRBV5-1 and TRBJ1-1; 12 bases agree with TRBD1. The V segment lost 6 bases and the J segment 4 bases; nucleotides outside the gene matches: 7. The CDR3 contains 15 residues. Germline V gives CDR1 SGHRS, CDR2 YFSETQ. CDR3 in DNA: TGCGCCAGCACTGGGACAGGGGGCTTATCCACTGAAGCTTTCTTT. Its protein is CASTGTGGLSTEAFF.

The chain employs TRBV24-1 and TRBJ1-2; unclear D gene. From germline, CDR1 is KGHDR and CDR2 SFDVKD. The CDR3 has 13 residues. The V end lost 3 bases, the J end lost 4 bases, and 8 bases lay between the germline ends. The chain's CDR3 is CATSDVGSYGYTF. Written as DNA, the CDR3 is TGTGCCACCAGTGATGTCGGCAGCTATGGCTACACCTTC.

The chain employs TRBV6-5 and TRBJ1-6; weak D call: TRBD1 (6 bases). This CDR3 has 20 amino acids. With 0 bases removed from V and 9 bases from J, the gap between germline ends came to 27 bases. Per the germline V gene, CDR1 is MNHEY and CDR2 is SVGAGI. The CDR3 sequence is CASSYSRVVGPGHSFSPLHF. CDR3 nucleotide sequence: TGTGCCAGCAGTTACTCGAGGGTAGTCGGACCGGGACACTCTTTTTCACCCCTCCACTTT.

This clonotype was detected ten times or more. The V call is TRBV25-1, the J call TRBJ2-3; the D is unclear. Germline V gene data show CDR1 as MGHDK and CDR2 as SYGVNS. The V end lost 3 bases, the J end lost 0 bases, and 7 bases lay between the germline ends. The CDR3 is 14 residues long. CDR3 sequence reads: CASSDRPSTDTQYF. In DNA form, the CDR3 reads TGTGCCAGCAGTGATCGGCCTAGCACAGATACGCAGTATTTT.

This clonotype was counted between two and nine times. The V gene is TRBV6-2 or TRBV6-3, the J gene TRBJ1-1; no definite D call. The germline V gene encodes CDR1 MNHEY and CDR2 SVGEGT. The V end was cut by 8 bases, the J end by 4 bases, with 14 bases between. This CDR3 has 13 amino acids. This CDR3 reads CASAREEGTEAFF. In DNA, the CDR3 is TGTGCCAGCGCTCGGGAGGAAGGCACTGAAGCTTTCTTT.